Described below is a single TCR beta chain sequence and its context. There are a few counts of this clonotype. Its antigen is not yet known. Base-call qualities are not available, and no considerably larger clone is one nucleotide away. PBMCs were isolated by Ficoll-Paque density gradient centrifugation. The germline V gene sets CDR1 to SQVTM and CDR2 to ANQGSEA. The CDR3, from cysteine to phenylalanine, totals 11 residues. The CDR3 DNA has 33 bases and is translated from base 1. The junction carries 6 bases between V and J, which are trimmed by 5 bases and 5 bases respectively. For sequencing, an Illumina NovaSeq 6000 was employed. cDNA libraries for TCRalpha and TCRbeta were prepared by 5'RACE using constant-segment primers, with sample barcodes and unique molecular identifiers added. Trizol reagent was used to extract RNA from every sample. Amplification of the libraries took two PCR steps, and the second step added a second sample barcode plus Illumina TruSeq adapters. Sequencing of the libraries was done on an Illumina NovaSeq, producing 2 x 150 bp paired-end reads. Regarding the original processing steps: With migec v1.2.7, reads were demultiplexed and then collapsed into UMI-guided consensus sequences. Using mixcr v2.1.11, the UMI consensuses were aligned to TRA and TRB V and J templates and assembled into clonotypes. Clonotypes were classified as expanded or contracted when called significant by both edgeR and NoisET, with noise models trained on biological replicates. For edgeR calls, the thresholds were a false discovery rate-adjusted p below 0.01 and a log2 fold-change of 1. As an exploratory analysis of dynamics, PCA with hierarchical clustering was applied to max-normalized trajectories of the 1000 most abundant clonotypes. Separately sequenced CD4+ and CD8+ repertoires were used to assign the CD4 or CD8 phenotype of responding clones. Clones were called with MiXCR by TCRdb after fastp trimmed the public reads at Q25, and only in-frame beta chains were retained. Rows are combined by CDR3 protein, so each entry shows the most common genes and DNA. What appears here as the V and J calls and clone size reflects TCRdb's work, not the paper's. The sample data list 550,000 to 700,000 distinct CDR3 sequences, and about 18% of these were observed just once. Roughly 7.7% of the sample is held by the ten biggest clonotypes.

The data were obtained in a study of T-cell memory formation after mild COVID-19 (dated by TCRdb to the early 2020s). General notes on the study: TCR sequence clusters from the two donors were largely donor specific. T-cell clones expanding and contracting after mild COVID-19 in two donors were tracked by longitudinal TCRalpha and TCRbeta repertoire sequencing. The cohort comprised two young, previously healthy adult volunteers, one female and one male. The paper's findings and limits, for the study overall: The study covered only two mild cases, and larger cohorts including severe cases with pre-infection samples were considered necessary. Some responding clones were found in pre-infection memory, which suggests that pre-existing cross-reactive memory T cells took part in the SARS-CoV-2 response. Contracting CD4+ clones were located mainly in the CM and EM memory subsets, whereas CD8+ clones were found to be enriched in EMRA. Clones that contracted from day 15 to 85 showed balanced CD4/CD8 phenotypes, whereas a second wave of clones that expanded from day 15 to 37 leaned towards CD4+. SARS-CoV-2 specificity was not confirmed for the second-wave clones peaking on day 37.

The sequence was collected from an adult woman who had mild COVID-19 (a few samples of this study predate the infection). The sample titles of this study are shuffled in the database, so cell type and time point are left out; the donor was told from shared clones. Source material: PBMCs or a T cell subset sorted from them (not recorded which). Recombination connected TRBV29-1 to TRBJ1-4, with no D gene named confidently. The DNA sequence is given as TGCAGCGTTAGCAGAAATGAAAAACTGTTTTTT. It is translated as CSVSRNEKLFF.